Listed below are T cell receptor beta chains from one sample, sequenced in a study of T-cell memory formation after mild COVID-19. TCRdb reprocessed the 5' RACE reads via MiXCR and lists one record per CDR3 protein. The sample yields 470,000 or so distinct CDR3 sequences, around a quarter seen once. Sequenced: PBMCs or a T cell subset sorted from them (not recorded which). All receptors derive from an adult woman who had mild COVID-19 (a few samples of this study predate the infection). Cell type and time point are not known. CDR3s include the opening cysteine and the closing phenylalanine or tryptophan. Each record gives: V gene, J gene, D gene, clone size, CDR3 length, CDR3 DNA, CDR3 protein. A D gene is named only where the DNA matches it firmly. Rows may omit the clone size; those that give it use once, few, many or a size class.

V gene: TRBV12-3/TRBV12-4; J gene: TRBJ1-4; D gene: -; clone size: -; CDR3 length: 13; CDR3 DNA: TGTGCCAGCAGAAAAACACCGTCTGAAAAACTGTTTTTT; CDR3 protein: CASRKTPSEKLFF
V gene: TRBV24-1; J gene: TRBJ2-3; D gene: TRBD1; clone size: few; CDR3 length: 16; CDR3 DNA: TGTGCCACCAGTGACCGAGGGACAGGGTCCACAGATACGCAGTATTTT; CDR3 protein: CATSDRGTGSTDTQYF
V gene: TRBV11-2; J gene: TRBJ2-1; D gene: TRBD2; clone size: many; CDR3 length: 18; CDR3 DNA: TGTGCCAGCAGCTTAGATATTAGGCTAGCGGGAGACAACAATGAGCAGTTCTTC; CDR3 protein: CASSLDIRLAGDNNEQFF
V gene: TRBV7-9; J gene: TRBJ2-5; D gene: TRBD1; clone size: -; CDR3 length: 14; CDR3 DNA: TGTGCCAGCAGCTCGGACAGGGACGTAGGGACCCAGTACTTC; CDR3 protein: CASSSDRDVGTQYF
V gene: TRBV27; J gene: TRBJ1-2; D gene: -; clone size: -; CDR3 length: 15; CDR3 DNA: TGTGCCAGCAGTCCATATGGGGGGGGGTTCTATGGCTACACCTTC; CDR3 protein: CASSPYGGGFYGYTF
V gene: TRBV7-2; J gene: TRBJ2-7; D gene: -; clone size: few; CDR3 length: 12; CDR3 DNA: TGTGCCAGCAGCTTGGTAGGTCGCGAGCAGTACTTC; CDR3 protein: CASSLVGREQYF
V gene: TRBV20-1; J gene: TRBJ2-5; D gene: TRBD2; clone size: -; CDR3 length: 14; CDR3 DNA: TGCAGTGCTAGGCTGCGGGGGGGCGTAGAGACCCAGTACTTC; CDR3 protein: CSARLRGGVETQYF
V gene: TRBV6-1; J gene: TRBJ2-1; D gene: TRBD1; clone size: -; CDR3 length: 13; CDR3 DNA: TGTGCCAGCGGGACAGGGACATACAATGAGCAGTTCTTC; CDR3 protein: CASGTGTYNEQFF
V gene: TRBV7-6; J gene: TRBJ2-1; D gene: -; clone size: -; CDR3 length: 15; CDR3 DNA: TGTGCCAGCAGCCCTGTGGGGCGCTCCTACAATGAGCAGTTCTTC; CDR3 protein: CASSPVGRSYNEQFF
V gene: TRBV7-9; J gene: TRBJ2-4; D gene: -; clone size: few; CDR3 length: 14; CDR3 DNA: TGTGCCAGCAGCTTATTGGTCAGAGAGGACATTCAGTACTTC; CDR3 protein: CASSLLVREDIQYF
V gene: TRBV7-8; J gene: TRBJ1-1; D gene: -; clone size: -; CDR3 length: 19; CDR3 DNA: TGTGCCAGCAGCTGGCTACAGAGCTCCACGAGCAGTAGGGGCACTGAAGCTTTCTTT; CDR3 protein: CASSWLQSSTSSRGTEAFF
V gene: TRBV9; J gene: TRBJ2-3; D gene: -; clone size: -; CDR3 length: 14; CDR3 DNA: TGTGCCAGCAGCGTAGACGGGAGAAGAGATACGCAGTATTTT; CDR3 protein: CASSVDGRRDTQYF
V gene: TRBV4-1; J gene: TRBJ2-1; D gene: -; clone size: -; CDR3 length: 13; CDR3 DNA: TGCGCCAGCAGCCAAAGGGGTTTGGATGAGCAGTTCTTC; CDR3 protein: CASSQRGLDEQFF
V gene: TRBV5-1; J gene: TRBJ2-1; D gene: -; clone size: few; CDR3 length: 15; CDR3 DNA: TGCGCCAGCAGGGAGCCGGGAGCTCCCTACAATGAGCAGTTCTTC; CDR3 protein: CASREPGAPYNEQFF
V gene: TRBV19; J gene: TRBJ2-7; D gene: TRBD2; clone size: -; CDR3 length: 15; CDR3 DNA: TGTGCCAGTAGTCGGGGACTAGCGGGAGGGCTCGAGCAGTACTTC; CDR3 protein: CASSRGLAGGLEQYF
V gene: TRBV12-3/TRBV12-4; J gene: TRBJ2-5; D gene: -; clone size: -; CDR3 length: 12; CDR3 DNA: TGTGCCAGCAGCGACCCGGGGACCGCCCCGGACTTC; CDR3 protein: CASSDPGTAPDF
V gene: TRBV25-1; J gene: TRBJ2-6; D gene: TRBD1; clone size: few; CDR3 length: 16; CDR3 DNA: TGTGCCAGCAGTCACAGACAGGGGGCTGGGGCCAACGTCCTGACTTTC; CDR3 protein: CASSHRQGAGANVLTF
V gene: TRBV12-3/TRBV12-4; J gene: TRBJ2-1; D gene: -; clone size: few; CDR3 length: 14; CDR3 DNA: TGTGCCAGCAGTTTAGCCCGTTCCGGCAATGAGCAGTTCTTC; CDR3 protein: CASSLARSGNEQFF
V gene: TRBV27; J gene: TRBJ2-1; D gene: -; clone size: few; CDR3 length: 16; CDR3 DNA: TGTGCCAGCAGTAGCCAGGAGCGGTCCCCCTACAATGAGCAGTTCTTC; CDR3 protein: CASSSQERSPYNEQFF
V gene: TRBV3-1; J gene: TRBJ1-4; D gene: TRBD1; clone size: few; CDR3 length: 14; CDR3 DNA: TGTGCCAGCAGCCAACGACAGGGGTATGAAAAACTGTTTTTT; CDR3 protein: CASSQRQGYEKLFF
V gene: TRBV5-4; J gene: TRBJ2-1; D gene: TRBD2; clone size: -; CDR3 length: 20; CDR3 DNA: TGTGCCAGCAGCCGACGCACCGGACTAGCGGGCCAAAGAACCTACAATGAGCAGTTCTTC; CDR3 protein: CASSRRTGLAGQRTYNEQFF
V gene: TRBV3-1; J gene: TRBJ2-5; D gene: -; clone size: -; CDR3 length: 15; CDR3 DNA: TGTGCCAGCAGCCAAGTGACTTTCTTTGAAGAGACCCAGTACTTC; CDR3 protein: CASSQVTFFEETQYF
V gene: TRBV5-1; J gene: TRBJ2-7; D gene: -; clone size: -; CDR3 length: 15; CDR3 DNA: TGCGCCAGCAGCCCCGCCGGGACCTCTTCCTACGAGCAGTACTTC; CDR3 protein: CASSPAGTSSYEQYF
V gene: TRBV7-2; J gene: TRBJ2-1; D gene: -; clone size: -; CDR3 length: 17; CDR3 DNA: TGTGCCAGCAGCTCCGCCCTATTAGCGGCTAGGCGAGGGGAGCAGTTCTTC; CDR3 protein: CASSSALLAARRGEQFF
V gene: TRBV14; J gene: TRBJ2-7; D gene: TRBD1; clone size: few; CDR3 length: 17; CDR3 DNA: TGTGCCAGCAGCTCCCAACCCCCGACAGGGGGGTGCGACGAGCAGTACTTC; CDR3 protein: CASSSQPPTGGCDEQYF
V gene: TRBV24-1; J gene: TRBJ2-3; D gene: -; clone size: many; CDR3 length: 13; CDR3 DNA: TGTGCCACCAGTGCCTCAGGCACAGATACGCAGTATTTT; CDR3 protein: CATSASGTDTQYF
V gene: TRBV20-1; J gene: TRBJ1-3; D gene: TRBD1; clone size: -; CDR3 length: 15; CDR3 DNA: TGCAGTGCTAGAGATGGACAGGGGGCTGGAAACACCATATATTTT; CDR3 protein: CSARDGQGAGNTIYF
V gene: TRBV20-1; J gene: TRBJ1-5; D gene: TRBD1; clone size: -; CDR3 length: 17; CDR3 DNA: TGCAGTGCTCTCAGACAGGGGGGATTGGGAAGCAATCAGCCCCAGCATTTT; CDR3 protein: CSALRQGGLGSNQPQHF
V gene: TRBV10-3; J gene: TRBJ2-2; D gene: -; clone size: few; CDR3 length: 14; CDR3 DNA: TGTGCCATCGGGGGGGCATCCAACACCGGGGAGCTGTTTTTT; CDR3 protein: CAIGGASNTGELFF
V gene: TRBV7-9; J gene: TRBJ2-1; D gene: TRBD2; clone size: -; CDR3 length: 17; CDR3 DNA: TGTGCCAGCAGCTTAGAGGTGGGCGGGAGTTCCTACAATGAGCAGTTCTTC; CDR3 protein: CASSLEVGGSSYNEQFF
V gene: TRBV5-1; J gene: TRBJ1-1; D gene: -; clone size: -; CDR3 length: 14; CDR3 DNA: TGCGCCAGCAGCCTCTCCCGTGGGAACACTGAAGCTTTCTTT; CDR3 protein: CASSLSRGNTEAFF
V gene: TRBV2; J gene: TRBJ2-7; D gene: -; clone size: -; CDR3 length: 15; CDR3 DNA: TGTGCCAGCAGTGACACTTACGTCAGCTCCTACGAGCAGTACTTC; CDR3 protein: CASSDTYVSSYEQYF
V gene: TRBV5-4; J gene: TRBJ1-1; D gene: -; clone size: few; CDR3 length: 15; CDR3 DNA: TGTGCCAGCACGGGGGACGGATTAAAGAACACTGAAGCTTTCTTT; CDR3 protein: CASTGDGLKNTEAFF
V gene: TRBV2; J gene: TRBJ1-1; D gene: -; clone size: once; CDR3 length: 12; CDR3 DNA: TGTGCCAGCAGCACAGTCTTTACTGAAGCTTTCTTT; CDR3 protein: CASSTVFTEAFF
V gene: TRBV3-1; J gene: TRBJ2-1; D gene: TRBD2; clone size: few; CDR3 length: 19; CDR3 DNA: TGTGCCAGCAGCCAAGATAGTTGGCTAGCGGGAGGGCCGTCGAATGAGCAGTTCTTC; CDR3 protein: CASSQDSWLAGGPSNEQFF
V gene: TRBV7-9; J gene: TRBJ2-7; D gene: -; clone size: -; CDR3 length: 15; CDR3 DNA: TGTGCCAGCCGCTCCGATAGCGCTCAGCCCTACGAGCAGTACTTC; CDR3 protein: CASRSDSAQPYEQYF